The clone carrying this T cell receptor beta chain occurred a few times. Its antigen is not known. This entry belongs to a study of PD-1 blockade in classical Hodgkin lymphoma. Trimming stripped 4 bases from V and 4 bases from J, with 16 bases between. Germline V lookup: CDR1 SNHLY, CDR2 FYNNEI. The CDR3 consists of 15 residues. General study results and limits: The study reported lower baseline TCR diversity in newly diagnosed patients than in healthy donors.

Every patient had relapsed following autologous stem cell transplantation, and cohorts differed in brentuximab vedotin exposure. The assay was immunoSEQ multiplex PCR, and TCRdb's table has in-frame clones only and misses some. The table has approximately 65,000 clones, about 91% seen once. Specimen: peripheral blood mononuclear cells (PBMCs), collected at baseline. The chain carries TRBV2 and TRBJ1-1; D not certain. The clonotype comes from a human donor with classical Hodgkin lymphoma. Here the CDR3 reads CASSVSDFGSTEAFF. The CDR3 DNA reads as TGTGCCAGCAGTGTGTCCGATTTCGGTAGCACTGAAGCTTTCTTT.